The next 30 T cell receptor beta chains were all read from a single sample in a study of technical replicates of blood from several donors (dated by TCRdb to the late 2010s). The library was generated by the immunoSEQ multiplex PCR assay. This is the immuneACCESS table as TCRdb keeps it, with only in-frame sequences that have V and J called. A part of the clones is gone; compared with another copy, unresolved V genes explain less than half, and the rest is unexplained. For this sample the table gives around 60,000 clones, of which around 88% were detected only once. The biggest ten clones account for 5% to 5.5% of the sample. Material: PBMCs. The receptors stem from a human donor in good health. Some clones in this sample may be carry-over from other donors' samples.

The chain joins TRBV7-2 to TRBJ2-7; the D gene is possibly TRBD2 (6 bases). Germline CDR1 SGHTA, CDR2 FQGNSA. The CDR3 sequence is 16 residues long. With 0 bases removed from V and 6 bases from J, the gap between germline ends came to 18 bases. CDR3 nucleotides: TGTGCCAGCAGCTTAGCCCAGCTAGCGAATTTAGGCGAGCAGTACTTC. Its translation is CASSLAQLANLGEQYF.

The chain recombines TRBV29-1 with TRBJ2-7; a weak D match, TRBD2 (6 bases). The CDR3 covers 14 residues. V gave up 0 bases and J gave up 2 bases, with 11 bases separating them. Germline-derived CDR1 and CDR2 are SQVTM and ANQGSEA. The CDR3, as DNA: TGCAGCGTTGAAGATCGGGACTGGCCCTACGAGCAGTACTTC. It translates to CSVEDRDWPYEQYF.

The chain recombines TRBV7-2 with TRBJ2-1; D might be TRBD2 (6 bases). The V and J ends lost 6 bases and 6 bases respectively, with 15 bases between them. The CDR3 sequence is 14 residues long. Germline loops: CDR1 SGHTA, CDR2 FQGNSA. The CDR3 DNA follows: TGTGCCAGCAGGCCGAGCCCCGGGAGCAATGAGCAGTTCTTC. This codes for CASRPSPGSNEQFF.

The chain joins TRBV7-6 to TRBJ1-4; 9 positions agree with TRBD1. This CDR3 region has 15 residues. CDR1 is SGHVS, CDR2 FNYEAQ, per germline. The ends lost 6 bases at V and 8 bases at J; junction bases unmatched: 10. The CDR3 DNA sequence: TGTGCCAGCAGTTCGGACACAGGGGGCCGGGAAAAACTGTTTTTT. Its protein is CASSSDTGGREKLFF.

The chain uses TRBV9 and TRBJ2-7; 11 nucleotides line up with TRBD2. This CDR3 comprises 15 residues. With 4 bases clipped from V and 2 bases from J, the junction kept 5 bases outside the gene matches. The germline V gene has CDR1 SGDLS and CDR2 YYNGEE. The CDR3 nucleotides read TGTGCCAGCAGCACACTAGCGGGGGACCCCTACGAGCAGTACTTC. Protein product: CASSTLAGDPYEQYF.

V is TRBV5-1 and J is TRBJ1-1, with TRBD1 as a possible D gene (5 bases). Germline V gene lookup returns CDR1 SGHRS and CDR2 YFSETQ. V was clipped by 6 bases and J by 7 bases, with 16 bases between them. The CDR3 contains 13 residues. The CDR3 loop is CASTFYGGGEAFF. CDR3 coding DNA: TGCGCCAGCACCTTTTACGGGGGTGGTGAAGCTTTCTTT.

This clone was seen a handful of times. This chain connects TRBV7-8 to TRBJ1-4; D remains ambiguous. Trimming cost V 6 bases and J 3 bases, with 11 bases left between them. This CDR3 has 14 amino acids. Per germline, CDR1 SGHVS and CDR2 FQNEAQ. Here the CDR3 DNA reads TGTGCCAGCAGACTCAGCGAGGCTAATGAAAAACTGTTTTTT. Translated, it gives CASRLSEANEKLFF.

The V call is TRBV5-1, the J call TRBJ1-2; 7 bases are shared with TRBD1. The V and J ends lost 0 bases and 5 bases, in that order; junction bases with no gene match: 4. CDR1 is SGHRS and CDR2 is YFSETQ in the germline V gene. This CDR3 comprises 14 residues. CDR3 in amino acids: CASSLEGARYGYTF. DNA for the CDR3: TGCGCCAGCAGCTTGGAGGGGGCAAGGTATGGCTACACCTTC. The full variable domain, its missing parts supplied by reference TRBV5-1 and TRBJ1-2, is KAGVTQTPRYLIKTRGQQVTLSCSPISGHRSVSWYQQTPGQGLQFLFEYFSETQRNKGNFPGRFSGRQFSNSRSEMNVSTLELGDSALYLCASSLEGARYGYTFGSGTRLTVV.

The rearrangement joins TRBV6-1 to TRBJ2-5; TRBD2 aligns across 11 bases. The CDR3 sequence is 15 residues long. Trimming removed 2 bases from V and 4 bases from J; junction bases left unmatched: 3. Germline V gene sequence: CDR1 MNHNS, CDR2 SASEGT. CDR3 coding DNA: TGTGCCAGCAGTGAATTAGCGGGGGGGGCAGAGACCCAGTACTTC. The encoded protein is CASSELAGGAETQYF.

This chain connects TRBV4-2 to TRBJ2-6; D gene uncertain. This CDR3 comprises 14 residues. Trimming removed 1 base from V and 7 bases from J, with 8 bases in between. Germline V gives CDR1 LGHNA, CDR2 YNFKEQ. CDR3 loop: CASSQVQQANVLTF. CDR3 DNA: TGTGCCAGCAGCCAAGTACAGCAAGCCAACGTCCTGACTTTC.

V and J are TRBV18 and TRBJ1-1; possible D gene TRBD1, 5 bases. The V end lost 5 bases, the J end lost 3 bases, and 16 bases lay between the germline ends. The CDR3 consists of 15 residues. Germline assignment: CDR1 KGHSH and CDR2 LQKENI. CDR3 DNA sequence: TGTGCCAGCTCAGGACAATCCCCTAGGGACACTGAAGCTTTCTTT. It codes for CASSGQSPRDTEAFF.

This chain uses TRBV7-8 with TRBJ2-6; 8 nucleotides align to TRBD1. Looked up from germline, CDR1 is SGHVS and CDR2 is FQNEAQ. This CDR3 region has 17 residues. V dropped 8 bases and J dropped 0; count of bases not matched to a gene: 9. The DNA for the CDR3 is TGTGCCAGCGGATGGGGACAGGCGAACTCTGGGGCCAACGTCCTGACTTTC. Translating gives CASGWGQANSGANVLTF. Using reference TRBV7-8 and TRBJ2-6 for the parts outside the CDR3, the full variable domain is GAGVSQSPRYKVAKRGQDVALRCDPISGHVSLFWYQQALGQGPEFLTYFQNEAQLDKSGLPSDRFFAERPEGSVSTLKIQRTQQEDSAVYLCASGWGQANSGANVLTFGAGSRLTVL.

V usage is TRBV7-3 and J usage is TRBJ1-2; D unresolved. V was clipped by 4 bases and J by 4 bases, with 22 bases between them. The CDR3 contains 17 residues. Germline assignment: CDR1 SGHTA and CDR2 FQGTGA. CDR3 coding DNA: TGTGCCAGCAGCTCAAGCCCACCCGGAGTCAGTTCCTATGGCTACACCTTC. It encodes CASSSSPPGVSSYGYTF.

The rearrangement joins TRBV4-2 to TRBJ1-2; a possible D gene is TRBD1 (5 bases). V was clipped by 4 bases and J by 2 bases, with 17 bases between them. The CDR3 has 16 residues. Germline CDR1 reads LGHNA; CDR2 reads YNFKEQ. CDR3 nucleotide sequence: TGTGCCAGCAGCCCCCGACAGAATGTCCGAAACTATGGCTACACCTTC. This sequence encodes CASSPRQNVRNYGYTF.

The rearrangement uses TRBV7-2 and TRBJ1-5; 9 bases agree with TRBD1. Trimming removed 6 bases from V and 0 bases from J; junction bases left unmatched: 3. The CDR3 covers 15 residues. Germline V gives CDR1 SGHTA, CDR2 FQGNSA. CDR3 region: CASRRTGDSNQPQHF. In nucleotides, the CDR3 is TGTGCCAGCAGGCGGACAGGGGATAGCAATCAGCCCCAGCATTTT.

This clone was recorded once. V is TRBV6-1 and J is TRBJ2-5; 9 bases agree with TRBD1. V shed 6 bases and J 5 bases; nucleotides not matched to a gene: 4. CDR1 MNHNS and CDR2 SASEGT come from the germline V gene. This CDR3 contains 13 residues. The CDR3 is CASSRQGGETQYF. The CDR3 DNA reads as TGTGCCAGCAGCCGACAGGGGGGGGAGACCCAGTACTTC.

This chain uses TRBV7-3 with TRBJ2-3; D is perhaps TRBD2 (6 bases). The CDR3 contains 15 residues. The germline V gene has CDR1 SGHTA and CDR2 FQGTGA. V was trimmed by 3 bases and J by 2 bases, leaving 12 bases between them. The CDR3 nucleotides read TGTGCCAGCAGCTTCGCTAGGACTAACACAGATACGCAGTATTTT. Its translation: CASSFARTNTDTQYF.

This clone is medium-sized by share. The chain combines TRBV4-3 with TRBJ2-7, with a weak D call TRBD2 (5 bases). The CDR3 consists of 15 residues. CDR1 is LGHNA and CDR2 is YSLEER in the germline V gene. Trimming stripped 0 bases from V and 3 bases from J, with 12 bases between. The CDR3 spells CASSQDITGNYEQYF. CDR3 bases: TGCGCCAGCAGCCAAGATATTACGGGAAACTACGAGCAGTACTTC.

Only one count was recorded for this clone. The chain couples TRBV6-1 to TRBJ2-3; TRBD1 aligns across 8 bases. CDR3 length: 14 amino acids. V lost 3 bases to trimming and J lost 4 bases; unmatched junction nucleotides: 3. The germline gives CDR1 MNHNS, CDR2 SASEGT. CDR3 protein: CASSDRGPSDTQYF. DNA of the CDR3: TGTGCCAGCAGTGACAGGGGGCCTTCAGATACGCAGTATTTT.

The chain employs TRBV19 and TRBJ1-4; a weak D match, TRBD1 (5 bases). The CDR3 is 14 residues long. In germline, CDR1 is LNHDA, CDR2 SQIVND (reference sequence). Trimming took off 0 bases at V and 10 bases at J, with 12 bases between the two ends. CDR3 protein: CASSIEAGLGKLFF. CDR3 bases: TGTGCCAGTAGTATAGAGGCAGGGTTGGGAAAACTGTTTTTT.

The genes are TRBV5-1 and TRBJ2-5; D is unresolved. Germline assignment: CDR1 SGHRS and CDR2 YFSETQ. V was trimmed by 0 bases and J by 1 base, leaving 13 bases between them. CDR3 length: 16 residues. CDR3 region: CASSLGVGRVQETQYF. The CDR3 nucleotides read TGCGCCAGCAGCTTGGGGGTGGGCAGAGTCCAAGAGACCCAGTACTTC. The whole variable domain, filled in from reference TRBV5-1 and TRBJ2-5, reads KAGVTQTPRYLIKTRGQQVTLSCSPISGHRSVSWYQQTPGQGLQFLFEYFSETQRNKGNFPGRFSGRQFSNSRSEMNVSTLELGDSALYLCASSLGVGRVQETQYFGPGTRLLVL.

This chain joins TRBV25-1 and TRBJ2-1; TRBD1 matches 10 bases. J gave up 9 bases and V 4 bases, and 0 bases lay outside the gene matches. CDR1 and CDR2 (germline): MGHDK, SYGVNS. The CDR3 consists of 12 residues. CDR3 nucleotides: TGTGCCAGCAGTGGACAGGGGGCTGAGCAGTTCTTC. Translated: CASSGQGAEQFF.

This clone came up once. V gene TRBV19 combines with J gene TRBJ2-7; 7 bases fit TRBD2. V gave up 9 bases and J gave up 2 bases; unmatched junction bases: 7. This CDR3 has 13 amino acids. CDR1 LNHDA and CDR2 SQIVND come from the germline V gene (reference sequence). The CDR3 here is CARGGRRTYEQYF. CDR3 nucleotide sequence: TGTGCCAGAGGCGGGAGACGAACCTACGAGCAGTACTTC.

The chain combines TRBV9 with TRBJ2-5; 13 bases agree with TRBD2. V shed 3 bases, J shed 5 bases, and the junction held 13 bases outside the gene matches. CDR3 length equals 18 residues. Germline lookup yields CDR1 SGDLS and CDR2 YYNGEE. This CDR3 is CASSASLTSGGIGETQYF. DNA of the CDR3: TGTGCCAGCAGCGCATCTTTGACTAGCGGGGGGATCGGTGAGACCCAGTACTTC. The full variable domain, its missing parts supplied by reference TRBV9 and TRBJ2-5, is DSGVTQTPKHLITATGQRVTLRCSPRSGDLSVYWYQQSLDQGLQFLIQYYNGEERAKGNILERFSAQQFPDLHSELNLSSLELGDSALYFCASSASLTSGGIGETQYFGPGTRLLVL.

The rearrangement links TRBV28 to TRBJ2-7; TRBD2 is a possible D gene (7 bases). Trimming cost V 10 bases and J 4 bases, with 11 bases left between them. The CDR3 covers 11 residues. Germline V CDR1 and CDR2: MDHEN, SYDVKM. CDR3: CAKGGGYEQYF. Written as DNA, the CDR3 is TGTGCCAAGGGAGGGGGGTACGAGCAGTACTTC.

This chain joins TRBV30 and TRBJ2-5; D remains unclear. The CDR3 sequence is 12 residues long. The germline V and J ends were trimmed by 4 bases and 0 bases, with 6 bases remaining between them. Germline CDR1 and CDR2: GTSNPN and SVGIG (reference sequence). CDR3 protein: CAWNGNQETQYF. The CDR3, as DNA: TGTGCCTGGAACGGTAACCAAGAGACCCAGTACTTC.

The chain joins TRBV14 to TRBJ1-6; tentatively, D is TRBD1 (6 bases). The CDR3 covers 14 residues. Germline loops: CDR1 SGHDN, CDR2 FVKESK. V lost 4 bases and J lost 5, with 9 bases in between. The CDR3 protein is CASSRSGDNSPLHF. CDR3 coding DNA: TGTGCCAGCAGCCGATCAGGGGATAATTCACCCCTCCACTTT.

This clone was counted once. CDR3 DNA sequence: TGTGCCAGCAGCTTGGGCCGGGACAGGGGGAGGAACGGCTACACCTTC. Protein: CASSLGRDRGRNGYTF. V gene TRBV5-6 combines with J gene TRBJ1-2, with TRBD1 matching 11 bases. V trimming: 0 bases; J trimming: 8 bases; junction bases outside the gene matches: 9. Per germline, CDR1 SGHDT and CDR2 YYEEEE. The CDR3 is 16 amino acids.

CDR3 residues: CASSEIRATRGQPQHF. CDR3 DNA: TGTGCCAGCAGTGAAATTCGGGCTACCCGGGGTCAGCCCCAGCATTTT. The rearrangement joins TRBV6-1 to TRBJ1-5; no firm D call. Per the germline V gene, CDR1 is MNHNS and CDR2 is SASEGT. The CDR3 contains 16 residues. Trimming took off 2 bases at V and 6 bases at J, with 17 bases between the two ends.

The CDR3 sequence: CASSYVTGGTYEQYF. Written as DNA, the CDR3 is TGTGCCAGCAGCTACGTGACAGGGGGGACCTACGAGCAGTACTTC. The chain employs TRBV7-2 and TRBJ2-7, with 9 bases identical to TRBD1. With 4 bases clipped from V and 2 bases from J, the junction kept 6 bases outside the gene matches. The length of the CDR3 is 15 residues. Germline CDR1 reads SGHTA; CDR2 reads FQGNSA.